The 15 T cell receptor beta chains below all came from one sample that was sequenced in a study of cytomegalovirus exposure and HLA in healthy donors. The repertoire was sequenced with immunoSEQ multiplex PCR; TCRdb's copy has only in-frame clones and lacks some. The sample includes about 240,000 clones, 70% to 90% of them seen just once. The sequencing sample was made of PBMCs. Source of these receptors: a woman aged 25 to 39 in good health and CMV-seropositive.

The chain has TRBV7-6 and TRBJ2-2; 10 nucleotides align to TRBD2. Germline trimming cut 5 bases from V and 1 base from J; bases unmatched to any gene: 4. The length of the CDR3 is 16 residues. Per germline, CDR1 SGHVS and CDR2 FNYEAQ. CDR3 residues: CASSLRTSGNTGELFF. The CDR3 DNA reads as TGTGCCAGCAGCCTTCGGACTAGCGGGAACACCGGGGAGCTGTTTTTT.

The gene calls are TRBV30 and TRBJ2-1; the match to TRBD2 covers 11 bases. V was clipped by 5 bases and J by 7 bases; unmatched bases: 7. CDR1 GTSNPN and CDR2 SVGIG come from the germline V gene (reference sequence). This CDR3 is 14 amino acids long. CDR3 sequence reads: CAWDTSGRRNEQFF. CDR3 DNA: TGTGCCTGGGATACTAGCGGGAGACGGAATGAGCAGTTCTTC. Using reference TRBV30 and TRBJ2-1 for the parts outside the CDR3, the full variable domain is SQTIHQWPATLVQPVGSPLSLECTVEGTSNPNLYWYRQAAGRGLQLLFYSVGIGQISSEVPQNLSASRPQDRQFILSSKKLLLSDSGFYLCAWDTSGRRNEQFFGPGTRLTVL.

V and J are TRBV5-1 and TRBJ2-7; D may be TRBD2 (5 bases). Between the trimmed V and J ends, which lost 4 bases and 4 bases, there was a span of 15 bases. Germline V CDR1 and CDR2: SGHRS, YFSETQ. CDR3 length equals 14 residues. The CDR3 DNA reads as TGCGCCAGCAGCATACTAGGTCTGGGATACGAGCAGTACTTC. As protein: CASSILGLGYEQYF.

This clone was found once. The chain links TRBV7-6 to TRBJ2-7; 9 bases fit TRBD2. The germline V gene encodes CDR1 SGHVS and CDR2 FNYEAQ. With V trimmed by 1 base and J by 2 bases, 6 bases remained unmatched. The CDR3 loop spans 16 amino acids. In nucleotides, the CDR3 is TGTGCCAGCAGCTTAGTTTTAGCGGGAGCAACCTACGAGCAGTACTTC. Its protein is CASSLVLAGATYEQYF.

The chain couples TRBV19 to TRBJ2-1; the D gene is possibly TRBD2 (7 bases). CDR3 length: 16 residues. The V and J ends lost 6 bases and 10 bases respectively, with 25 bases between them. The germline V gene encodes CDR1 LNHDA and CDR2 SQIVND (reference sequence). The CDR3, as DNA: TGTGCCAGTAGCAAGCAAGAGGGGGGGGTCTTCGGGGAGCAGTTCTTC. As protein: CASSKQEGGVFGEQFF. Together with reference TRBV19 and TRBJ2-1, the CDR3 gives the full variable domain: DGGITQSPKYLFRKEGQNVTLSCEQNLNHDAMYWYRQDPGQGLRLIYYSQIVNDFQKGDIAEGYSVSREKKESFPLTVTSAQKNPTAFYLCASSKQEGGVFGEQFFGPGTRLTVL.

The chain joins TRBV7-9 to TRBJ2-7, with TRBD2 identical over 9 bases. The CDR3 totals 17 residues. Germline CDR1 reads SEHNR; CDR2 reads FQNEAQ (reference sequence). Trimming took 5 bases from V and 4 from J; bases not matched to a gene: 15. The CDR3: CASSPWASGNLAYEQYF. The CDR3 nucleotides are TGTGCCAGCAGCCCTTGGGCTAGCGGGAATCTTGCTTACGAGCAGTACTTC.

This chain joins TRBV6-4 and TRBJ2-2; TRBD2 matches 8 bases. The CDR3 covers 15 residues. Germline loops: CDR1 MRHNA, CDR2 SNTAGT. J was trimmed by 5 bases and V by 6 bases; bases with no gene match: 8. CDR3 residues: CASSRAGVATGELFF. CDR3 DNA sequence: TGTGCCAGCAGCCGAGCGGGAGTAGCAACCGGGGAGCTGTTTTTT.

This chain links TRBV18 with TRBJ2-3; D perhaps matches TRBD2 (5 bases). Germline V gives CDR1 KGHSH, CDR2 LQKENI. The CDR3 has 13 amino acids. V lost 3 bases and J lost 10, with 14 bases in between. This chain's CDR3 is CASSPPERTAQYF. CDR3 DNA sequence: TGTGCCAGCTCACCTCCCGAGCGGACGGCGCAGTATTTT.

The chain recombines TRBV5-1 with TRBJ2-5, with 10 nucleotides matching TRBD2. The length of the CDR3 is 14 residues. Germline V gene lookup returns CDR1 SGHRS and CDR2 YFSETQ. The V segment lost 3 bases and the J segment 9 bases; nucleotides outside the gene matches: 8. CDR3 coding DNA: TGCGCCAGCAGCTCTGACATAAGCGGGAGGGCCCAGTACTTC. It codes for CASSSDISGRAQYF.

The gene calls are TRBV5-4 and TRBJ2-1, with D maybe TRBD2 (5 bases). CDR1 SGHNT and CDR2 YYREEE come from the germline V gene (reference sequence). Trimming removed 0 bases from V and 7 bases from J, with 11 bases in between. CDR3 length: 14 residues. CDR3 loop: CASSLASSRNEQFF. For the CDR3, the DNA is TGTGCCAGCAGCTTGGCTTCTAGCAGAAATGAGCAGTTCTTC.

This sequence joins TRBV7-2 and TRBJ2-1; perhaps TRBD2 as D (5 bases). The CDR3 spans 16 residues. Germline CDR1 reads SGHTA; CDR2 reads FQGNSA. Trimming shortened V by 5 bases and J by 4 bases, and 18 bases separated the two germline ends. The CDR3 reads CASSPRRLAGYNEQFF. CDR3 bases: TGTGCCAGCAGCCCCCGGCGGCTAGCAGGTTACAATGAGCAGTTCTTC.

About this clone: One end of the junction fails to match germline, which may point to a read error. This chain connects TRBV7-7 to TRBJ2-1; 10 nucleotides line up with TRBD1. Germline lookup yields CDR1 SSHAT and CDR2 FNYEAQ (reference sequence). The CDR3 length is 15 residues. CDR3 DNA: TGTGCTAGCAGCTTAGGGACAGGGGTAGTGGATGAGCAGTTCTTC. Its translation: CASSLGTGVVDEQFF.

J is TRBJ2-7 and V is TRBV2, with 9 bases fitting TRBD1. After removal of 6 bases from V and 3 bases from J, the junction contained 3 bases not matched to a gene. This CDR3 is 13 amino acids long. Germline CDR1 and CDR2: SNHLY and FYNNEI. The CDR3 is CASRMGQGYEQYF. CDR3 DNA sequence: TGTGCCAGCAGAATGGGACAGGGCTACGAGCAGTACTTC.

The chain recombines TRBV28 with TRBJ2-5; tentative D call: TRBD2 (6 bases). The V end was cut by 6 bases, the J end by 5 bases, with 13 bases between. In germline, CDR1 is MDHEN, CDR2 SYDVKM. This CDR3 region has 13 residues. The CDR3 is CASSLSGRETQYF. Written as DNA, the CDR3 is TGTGCCAGCAGCCTTAGCGGCCGGGAGACCCAGTACTTC. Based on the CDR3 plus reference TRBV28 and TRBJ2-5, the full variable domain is DVKVTQSSRYLVKRTGEKVFLECVQDMDHENMFWYRQDPGLGLRLIYFSYDVKMKEKGDIPEGYSVSREKKERFSLILESASTNQTSMYLCASSLSGRETQYFGPGTRLLVL.

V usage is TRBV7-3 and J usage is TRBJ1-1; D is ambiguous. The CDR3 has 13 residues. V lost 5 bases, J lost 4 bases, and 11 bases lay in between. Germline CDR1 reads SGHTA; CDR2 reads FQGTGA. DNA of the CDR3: TGTGCCAGCAGCCCCAATCGGGTCACTGAAGCTTTCTTT. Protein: CASSPNRVTEAFF.